The 11 T cell receptor beta chains listed next were all sequenced from one sample in a study of shared clonotypes between healthy human individuals. Assay: immunoSEQ multiplex PCR; the TCRdb copy retains only in-frame clones and omits some. The table includes approximately 640,000 clones, 60% to 80% detected once. The specimen was memory CD4+ T cells sorted from blood. Indicated subset: CD45RA-negative fraction. The receptors originated from a woman in her 30s in good health.

V usage is TRBV5-4 and J usage is TRBJ2-7, with TRBD2 matching 14 bases. This CDR3 contains 18 residues. Looked up from germline, CDR1 is SGHNT and CDR2 is YYREEE (reference sequence). J lost 1 base, V lost 3 bases, and 9 bases had no gene match. In nucleotides, the CDR3 is TGTGCCAGCAGCTCCGGGGGACTAGCGGGAGTGGGGTCCTACGAGCAGTACTTC. This encodes CASSSGGLAGVGSYEQYF. Drawing the rest from reference TRBV5-4 and TRBJ2-7, the complete variable domain is ETGVTQSPTHLIKTRGQQVTLRCSSQSGHNTVSWYQQALGQGPQFIFQYYREEENGRGNFPPRFSGLQFPNYSSELNVNALELDDSALYLCASSSGGLAGVGSYEQYFGPGTRLTVT.

This clone was counted only a few times. This chain uses TRBV7-9 with TRBJ1-1; no clear D gene. With 2 bases removed from V and 0 bases from J, the gap between germline ends came to 7 bases. Germline-derived CDR1 and CDR2 are SEHNR and FQNEAQ (reference sequence). The CDR3 length is 14 residues. DNA for the CDR3: TGTGCCAGCAGCTTAACGAACATGAACACTGAAGCTTTCTTT. Translated: CASSLTNMNTEAFF.

The rearrangement joins TRBV7-8 to TRBJ2-7; unclear D gene. This CDR3 is 13 amino acids long. Germline values: CDR1 SGHVS, CDR2 FQNEAQ. Trimming took off 5 bases at V and 5 bases at J, with 13 bases between the two ends. The chain's CDR3 is CASSPPRVDEQYF. CDR3 sequence (DNA): TGTGCCAGCAGCCCCCCGCGAGTTGACGAGCAGTACTTC.

This clone showed up just a few times. The V and J genes are TRBV19 and TRBJ1-5, with D perhaps TRBD1 (5 bases). Germline CDR1 is LNHDA and CDR2 is SQIVND (reference sequence). V gave up 7 bases and J gave up 2 bases, with 12 bases separating them. The CDR3 runs to 14 residues. CDR3 loop: CASIPGDGNQPQHF. CDR3 DNA: TGTGCCAGTATCCCGGGGGACGGCAATCAGCCCCAGCATTTT. The entire variable domain, with the rest obtained from reference TRBV19 and TRBJ1-5, is as follows: DGGITQSPKYLFRKEGQNVTLSCEQNLNHDAMYWYRQDPGQGLRLIYYSQIVNDFQKGDIAEGYSVSREKKESFPLTVTSAQKNPTAFYLCASIPGDGNQPQHFGDGTRLSIL.

The V and J genes are TRBV28 and TRBJ2-7; either TRBD1 or TRBD2 may fit D (5 bases each). Germline loops: CDR1 MDHEN, CDR2 SYDVKM. The CDR3 loop spans 16 amino acids. V gave up 5 bases and J gave up 1 base, with 18 bases separating them. The CDR3 sequence is CASSTPPGTASYEQYF. DNA for the CDR3: TGTGCCAGCAGTACCCCGCCCGGGACCGCATCCTACGAGCAGTACTTC.

This chain uses TRBV19 with TRBJ1-5, with TRBD1 matching over 12 bases. J gave up 0 bases and V 3 bases, and 15 bases lay outside the gene matches. The germline V gene has CDR1 LNHDA and CDR2 SQIVND (reference sequence). The CDR3 has 21 residues. CDR3: CASSIRDRGRLGPHSNQPQHF. In DNA, the CDR3 is TGTGCCAGTAGTATCCGGGACAGGGGGCGCTTGGGCCCCCATAGCAATCAGCCCCAGCATTTT.

A single count supports this clone. The chain recombines TRBV28 with TRBJ2-6; D call uncertain. Trimming left V 5 bases short and J 3 bases short, with 5 bases between. This CDR3 comprises 13 residues. Germline CDR1 and CDR2: MDHEN and SYDVKM. The CDR3 coding sequence is TGTGCCAGCAGTCGATTTGGGGCCAACGTCCTGACTTTC. It yields the protein CASSRFGANVLTF.

The V call is TRBV14, the J call TRBJ1-3; D uncertain. The CDR3 loop spans 13 amino acids. From germline, CDR1 is SGHDN and CDR2 FVKESK. Trimming took off 4 bases at V and 4 bases at J, with 8 bases between the two ends. In nucleotides, the CDR3 is TGTGCCAGCAGCCCTTGGTTCGGAAACACCATATATTTT. This gives the protein CASSPWFGNTIYF.

The V gene is TRBV27, the J gene TRBJ1-4; 8 bases agree with TRBD1. This CDR3 region has 16 residues. V dropped 6 bases and J dropped 0; count of bases not matched to a gene: 6. Germline CDR1 reads MNHEY; CDR2 reads SMNVEV (reference sequence). This CDR3 is CASRPGQVTTNEKLFF. The CDR3 coding sequence is TGTGCCAGCAGACCGGGACAGGTCACAACTAATGAAAAACTGTTTTTT.

This rearrangement joins TRBV5-5 to TRBJ1-1, with TRBD1 as a possible D gene (6 bases). CDR1 and CDR2 (germline): SGHKS, YYEKEE (reference sequence). The V end lost 4 bases, the J end lost 0 bases, and 13 bases lay between the germline ends. CDR3 length: 15 residues. This chain's CDR3 is CASSPGAGVNTEAFF. In nucleotides, the CDR3 is TGTGCCAGCAGCCCAGGGGCTGGGGTGAACACTGAAGCTTTCTTT.

Only a few counts were recorded for this clone. The CDR3 DNA reads as TGTGCCAGCAGCCTGATCGGGGGTGCCTATGGCTACACCTTC. It codes for CASSLIGGAYGYTF. This chain connects TRBV5-5 to TRBJ1-2; a possible D gene is TRBD1 (5 bases). Germline lookup yields CDR1 SGHKS and CDR2 YYEKEE (reference sequence). CDR3 length equals 14 residues. V lost 4 bases and J lost 4, with 14 bases in between. The full variable domain, its missing parts supplied by reference TRBV5-5 and TRBJ1-2, is DAGVTQSPTHLIKTRGQQVTLRCSPISGHKSVSWYQQVLGQGPQFIFQYYEKEERGRGNFPDRFSARQFPNYSSELNVNALLLGDSALYLCASSLIGGAYGYTFGSGTRLTVV.